This T cell receptor beta chain was identified in a study of cytomegalovirus exposure and HLA in healthy donors. V was pared by 3 bases and J by 7 bases, with 20 bases between. The CDR3 loop spans 15 amino acids. Germline CDR1 and CDR2: SGHRS and YFSETQ. The PCR employed 60 Vbeta primers together with 13 Jbeta primers. Libraries were prepared by immunoSEQ multiplex PCR; TCRdb keeps only in-frame clonotypes and omits some of them. The data contain about 130,000 clones, 73% of them singletons. Findings and limits, study-wide: It was reported that TCR beta sequences correctly inferred the HLA-A and HLA-B alleles for most subjects. It is likely that the observed cluster of highly shared sequence variants was a sequencing artifact. Per a later analysis, about 17,000 TCR beta sequences showed association with HLA alleles at 0.05 false discovery rate.

This clone was picked up one time. Its antigen remains unidentified. The sample comprised PBMCs. The chain uses TRBV5-1 and TRBJ2-7; no clear D gene. The source is a man in his sixties in good health and CMV-seropositive. The CDR3 sequence is CASSSPERYSEEQYF. Written as DNA, the CDR3 is TGCGCCAGCAGCTCCCCGGAGAGGTATTCGGAAGAGCAGTACTTC.